This T cell receptor beta chain originates from a study of T cells in Graves' hyperthyroidism and ophthalmopathy. Broader study findings: Blood held most thyroid clonotypes expanded above 0.001 frequency.

V was cut by 1 base and J by 4 bases, with 5 bases left in between. Germline-derived CDR1 and CDR2 are LGHDT and YNNKEL (reference sequence). The CDR3 covers 12 residues. A remark on this clonotype: As yet, its antigen is unknown.

TCR beta CDR3 regions were amplified from RNA. A first-round RT-PCR of the TCR CDR3 used the HTBI primer set. TCRdb re-derived calls from the multiplex PCR reads in MiXCR, one entry per CDR3 protein. Here the sample spans 300,000 to 450,000 distinct CDR3 sequences, 20% to 25% being singletons. The sequence was obtained from a man aged 50-59 years with Graves' hyperthyroidism. The V and J genes are TRBV3-1 and TRBJ2-7; D ambiguous. The sequenced material came from blood. The CDR3 here is CASSQVEYEQYF. The CDR3 DNA sequence: TGTGCCAGCAGCCAAGTTGAGTACGAGCAGTACTTC.